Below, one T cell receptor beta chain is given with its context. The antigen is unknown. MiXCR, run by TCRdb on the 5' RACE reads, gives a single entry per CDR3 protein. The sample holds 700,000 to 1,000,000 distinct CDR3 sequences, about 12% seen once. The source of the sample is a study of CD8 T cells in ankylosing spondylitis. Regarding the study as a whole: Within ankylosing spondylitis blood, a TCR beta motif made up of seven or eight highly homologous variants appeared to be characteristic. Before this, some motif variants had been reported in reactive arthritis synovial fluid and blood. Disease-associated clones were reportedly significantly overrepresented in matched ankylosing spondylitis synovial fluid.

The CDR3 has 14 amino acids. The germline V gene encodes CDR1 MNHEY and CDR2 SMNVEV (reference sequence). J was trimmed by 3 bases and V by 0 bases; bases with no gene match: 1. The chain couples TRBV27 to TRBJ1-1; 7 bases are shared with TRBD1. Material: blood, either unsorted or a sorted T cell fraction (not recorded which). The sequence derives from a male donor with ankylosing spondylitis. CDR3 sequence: CASSLSTGYTEAFF. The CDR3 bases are TGTGCCAGCAGTTTATCGACAGGGTACACTGAAGCTTTCTTT.